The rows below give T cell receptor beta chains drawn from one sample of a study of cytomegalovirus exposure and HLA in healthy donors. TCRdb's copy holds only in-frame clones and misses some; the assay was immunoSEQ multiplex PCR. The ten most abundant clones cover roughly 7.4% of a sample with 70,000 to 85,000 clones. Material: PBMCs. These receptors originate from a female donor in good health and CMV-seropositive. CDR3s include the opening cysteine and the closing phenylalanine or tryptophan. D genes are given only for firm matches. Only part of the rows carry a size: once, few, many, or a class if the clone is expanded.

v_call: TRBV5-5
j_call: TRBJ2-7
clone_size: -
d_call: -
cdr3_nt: TGTGCCAGCAGCGGGGGACTTCTTCTCGAGCAGTACTTC
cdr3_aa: CASSGGLLLEQYF

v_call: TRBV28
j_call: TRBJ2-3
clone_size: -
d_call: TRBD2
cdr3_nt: TGTGCCAGTACTAGCGGGAGGGGAGATACGCAGTATTTT
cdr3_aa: CASTSGRGDTQYF

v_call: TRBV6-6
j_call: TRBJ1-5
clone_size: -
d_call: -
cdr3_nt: TGTGCCAGCAGTTTCTCCCCACAGAATAGCAATCAGCCCCAGCATTTT
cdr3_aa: CASSFSPQNSNQPQHF

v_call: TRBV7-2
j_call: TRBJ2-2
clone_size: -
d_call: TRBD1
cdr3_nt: TGTGCCAGCAGCCGCTCGACAGGGAGAGGCATCGGGGAGCTGTTTTTT
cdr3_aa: CASSRSTGRGIGELFF

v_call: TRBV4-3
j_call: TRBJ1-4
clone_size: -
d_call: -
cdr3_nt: TGCGCCAGCAGCCAAGATTATAGGGGCGCGGATGAAAAACTGTTTTTT
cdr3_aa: CASSQDYRGADEKLFF

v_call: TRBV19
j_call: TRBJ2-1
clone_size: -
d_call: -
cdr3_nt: TGTGCCAGTAGTCCAAGCATGGGGGGTGAGCAGTTCTTC
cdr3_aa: CASSPSMGGEQFF

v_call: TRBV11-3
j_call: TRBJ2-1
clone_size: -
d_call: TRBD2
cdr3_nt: TGTGCCAGCAGCTTTAGCGGGAGTCAGAATGAGCAGTTCTTC
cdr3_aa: CASSFSGSQNEQFF

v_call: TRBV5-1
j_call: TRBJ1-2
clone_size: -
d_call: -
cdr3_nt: TGCGCCAGCAGCGTGGGGACGGGGGTATGGGCCCGGAGCTATGGCTACACCTTC
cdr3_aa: CASSVGTGVWARSYGYTF

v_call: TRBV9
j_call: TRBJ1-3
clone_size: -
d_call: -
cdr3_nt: TGTGCCAGCAGCGTAGGCGGACAACCTGGAAACACCATATATTTT
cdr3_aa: CASSVGGQPGNTIYF

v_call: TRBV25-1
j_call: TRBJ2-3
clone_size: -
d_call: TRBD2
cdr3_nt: TGTGCCAGCAAGCCGACTAGCGGCGGCACAGATACGCAGTATTTT
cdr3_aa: CASKPTSGGTDTQYF

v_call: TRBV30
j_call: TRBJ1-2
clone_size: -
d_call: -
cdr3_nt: TGTTGTGGGGCAGAGGACTATGGCTACACCTTC
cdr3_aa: CCGAEDYGYTF

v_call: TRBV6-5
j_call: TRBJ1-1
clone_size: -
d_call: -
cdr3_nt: TGTGCCAGCAGCCGGGGAGGCTTGAACACTGAAGCTTTCTTT
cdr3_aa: CASSRGGLNTEAFF

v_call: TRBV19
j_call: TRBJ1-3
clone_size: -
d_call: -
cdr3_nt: TGTGCCAGTAGTAACCACTTTTCACGGAGCTCTGGAAACACCATATATTTT
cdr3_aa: CASSNHFSRSSGNTIYF

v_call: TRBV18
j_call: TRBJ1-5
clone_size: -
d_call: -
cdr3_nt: TGTGCCAGCTCACCACCCCCGGGTGATGGCAATCAGCCCCAGCATTTT
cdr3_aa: CASSPPPGDGNQPQHF

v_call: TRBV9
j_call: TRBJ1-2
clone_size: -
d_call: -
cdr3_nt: TGTGCCAGCAGCGTAGCCATCACAGACAGCGCTAACTATGGCTACACCTTC
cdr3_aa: CASSVAITDSANYGYTF

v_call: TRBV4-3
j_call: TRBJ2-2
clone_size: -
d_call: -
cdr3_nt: TGCGCCAGCAGCCAAGTTAATAGGGGGGGGGCCAGCGGCACCGGGGAGCTGTTTTTT
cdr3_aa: CASSQVNRGGASGTGELFF

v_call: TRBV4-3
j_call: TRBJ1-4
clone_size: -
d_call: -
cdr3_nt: TGCGCCAGCAGCCAAGATGGTCCGACTTTTAATGAAAAACTGGTTTTT
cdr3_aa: CASSQDGPTFNEKLVF

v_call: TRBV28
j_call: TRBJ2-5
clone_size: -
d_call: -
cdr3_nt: TGTGCCAGCAGTGTCAGGTCCGTAGGGGAAGAGACCCAGTACTTC
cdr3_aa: CASSVRSVGEETQYF

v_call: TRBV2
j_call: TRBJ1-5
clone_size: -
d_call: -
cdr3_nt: TGTGCCAAGGGAGGGTTGGGATCTAAGCCCCAGCATTTT
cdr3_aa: CAKGGLGSKPQHF

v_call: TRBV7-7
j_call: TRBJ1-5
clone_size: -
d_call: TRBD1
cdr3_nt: TGTGCTAGCAGCCTGTGGACAGGGCGATTCGGTAGGGGCAATCAGCCCCAGCATTTT
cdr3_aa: CASSLWTGRFGRGNQPQHF

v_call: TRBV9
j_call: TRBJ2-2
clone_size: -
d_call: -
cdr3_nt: TGTGCCAGCAGCGTAGCTCCCGGGGAGCTGTTTTTT
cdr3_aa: CASSVAPGELFF

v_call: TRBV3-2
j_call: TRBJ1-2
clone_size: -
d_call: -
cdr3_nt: TGTGCCACTTGCTACTACACCTTC
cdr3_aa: CATCYYTF

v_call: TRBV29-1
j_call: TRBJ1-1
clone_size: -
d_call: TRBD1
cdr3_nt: TGCAGCGCAGCAGACAGGGACATTTCGAACACTGAAGCTTTCTTT
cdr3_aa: CSAADRDISNTEAFF

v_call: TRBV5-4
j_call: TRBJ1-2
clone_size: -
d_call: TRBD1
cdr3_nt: TGTGCCAGCAGCTTGCCTCCACAGGGGGCCGACTATGGCTACACCTTC
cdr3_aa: CASSLPPQGADYGYTF

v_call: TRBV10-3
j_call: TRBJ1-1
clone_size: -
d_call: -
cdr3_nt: TGTGCCATCAGTTCAGGCCCGGGAACTGAAGCTTTCTTT
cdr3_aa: CAISSGPGTEAFF

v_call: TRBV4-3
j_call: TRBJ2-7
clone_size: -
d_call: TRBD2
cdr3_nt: TGCGCCAGCAGCCAAGATACCCTCGGTTCTTCTAGCGGGATCTCCTACGAGCAGTACTTC
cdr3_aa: CASSQDTLGSSSGISYEQYF

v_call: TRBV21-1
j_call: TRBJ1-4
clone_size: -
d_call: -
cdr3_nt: TGTGCCAGCAGCAAAACTCGGGGGGTTGCAACTAATGAAAAACTGTTTTTT
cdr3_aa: CASSKTRGVATNEKLFF

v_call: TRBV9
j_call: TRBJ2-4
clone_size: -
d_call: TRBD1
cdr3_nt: TGTGCCAGCAGCGTAGGAGAGGGGGCCGTCAAAAACATTCAGTACTTC
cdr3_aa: CASSVGEGAVKNIQYF

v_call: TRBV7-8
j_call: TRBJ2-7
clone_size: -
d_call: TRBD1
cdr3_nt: TGTGCCAGCAGCTTAGGGGCGGACAGGTCCGAGCAGTACTTC
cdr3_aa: CASSLGADRSEQYF

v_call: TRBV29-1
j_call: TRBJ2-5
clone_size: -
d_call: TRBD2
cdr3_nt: TGCAGCGTCGGACTAGCGGGGTCTCAAGAGACCCAGTACTTC
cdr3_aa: CSVGLAGSQETQYF

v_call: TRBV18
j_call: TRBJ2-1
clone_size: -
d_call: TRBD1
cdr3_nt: TGTGCCAGCTCACACTGGACAGGGGGCGACTACAATGAGCAGTTCTTC
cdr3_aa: CASSHWTGGDYNEQFF

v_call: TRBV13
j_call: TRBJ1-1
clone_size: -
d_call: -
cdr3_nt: TGTGCCAGTCAAGTCACAGGGAACTCTGAAGCTTTCTTT
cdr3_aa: CASQVTGNSEAFF

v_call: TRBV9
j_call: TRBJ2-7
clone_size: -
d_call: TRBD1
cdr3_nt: TGTGCCAGCAGCCCACATGGGGACAGGGTACCCCGCAACGAGCAGTACTTC
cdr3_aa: CASSPHGDRVPRNEQYF

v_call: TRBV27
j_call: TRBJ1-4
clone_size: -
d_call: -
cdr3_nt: TGTGCCAGCAGCCCCACTCCCCGTGATGATGAAAAACTGTTTTTT
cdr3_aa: CASSPTPRDDEKLFF

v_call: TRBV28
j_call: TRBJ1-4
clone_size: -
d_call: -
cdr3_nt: TGTGCCAGCAGCCAAGACACCCCGGGAAATGAAAAACTGTTTTTT
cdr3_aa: CASSQDTPGNEKLFF

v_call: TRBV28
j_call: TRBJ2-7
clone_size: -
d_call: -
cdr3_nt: TGTGCCAGCGGACTTACCACCTACGAGCAGTACTTC
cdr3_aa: CASGLTTYEQYF

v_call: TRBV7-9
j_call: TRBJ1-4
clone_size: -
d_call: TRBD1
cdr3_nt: TGTGCCAGCACATACGTCCCGACAGGGGGTAATGAAAAACTGTTTTTT
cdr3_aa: CASTYVPTGGNEKLFF

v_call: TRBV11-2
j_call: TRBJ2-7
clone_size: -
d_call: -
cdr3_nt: TGTGCCAGCAGCTTAGTCCCAATGCTAGCCCACGAGCAGTACTTC
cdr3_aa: CASSLVPMLAHEQYF

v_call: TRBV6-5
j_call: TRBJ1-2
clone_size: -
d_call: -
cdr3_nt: TGTGCCAGCAGCGCCCACGGGCGGGGCTATGGCTACACCTTC
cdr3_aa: CASSAHGRGYGYTF

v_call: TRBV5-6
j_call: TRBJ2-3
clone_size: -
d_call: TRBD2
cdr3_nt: TGTGCCAGCAGCTGGGGACTAGTTACAGATACGCAGTATTTT
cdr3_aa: CASSWGLVTDTQYF

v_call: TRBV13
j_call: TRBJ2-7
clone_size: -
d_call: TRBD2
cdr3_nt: TGTGCCAGCAGCCCGCGGACTAGCGGCATCTACGAGCAGTACTTC
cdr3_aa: CASSPRTSGIYEQYF

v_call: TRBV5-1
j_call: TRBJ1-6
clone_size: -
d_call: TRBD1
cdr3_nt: TGCGCCAGCAGCTTCGGGACAGGCTATAATTCACCCCTCCACTTT
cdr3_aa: CASSFGTGYNSPLHF

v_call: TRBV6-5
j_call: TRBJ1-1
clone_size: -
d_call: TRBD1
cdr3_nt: TGTGCCAGCAGTTACTCCCAGGGGGTCACTGAAGCTTTCTTT
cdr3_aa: CASSYSQGVTEAFF

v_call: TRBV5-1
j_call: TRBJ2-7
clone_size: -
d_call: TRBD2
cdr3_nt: TGCGCCAGCAGCTTGGGGACTAGCCCGTTCTACGAGCAGTACTTC
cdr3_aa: CASSLGTSPFYEQYF

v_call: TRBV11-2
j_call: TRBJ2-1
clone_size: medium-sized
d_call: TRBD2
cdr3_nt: TGTGCCAGCCGAACCGCTAGCGGGAGCTATGAGCAGTTCTTC
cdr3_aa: CASRTASGSYEQFF

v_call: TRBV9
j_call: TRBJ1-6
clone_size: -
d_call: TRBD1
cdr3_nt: TGTGCCAGCAGCGTAGAAGGACAGGGGGATTCACCCCTCCACTTT
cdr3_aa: CASSVEGQGDSPLHF

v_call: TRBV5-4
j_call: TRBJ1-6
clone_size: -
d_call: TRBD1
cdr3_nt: TGTGCCAGCAGCTCCCGGGACAGGGAACCATTGGGATCACCCCTCCACTTT
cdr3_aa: CASSSRDREPLGSPLHF

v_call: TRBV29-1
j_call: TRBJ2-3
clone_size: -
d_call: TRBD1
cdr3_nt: TGCAGCGTTGGACAGGGGAGAACAGATACGCAGTATTTT
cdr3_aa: CSVGQGRTDTQYF

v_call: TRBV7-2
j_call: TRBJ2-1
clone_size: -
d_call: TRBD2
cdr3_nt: TGTGCCAGCAGCTTTGGCGGGGGGAGCTCCTACAATGAGCAGTTCTTC
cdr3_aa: CASSFGGGSSYNEQFF

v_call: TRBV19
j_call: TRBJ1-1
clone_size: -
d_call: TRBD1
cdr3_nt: TGTGCCAGTAGTATTAGGACAGGGAACGAAGCTTTCTTT
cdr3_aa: CASSIRTGNEAFF

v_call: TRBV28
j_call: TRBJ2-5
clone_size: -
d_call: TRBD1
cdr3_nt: TGTGCCAGCAGTCCCCAAGTCCGGACAGGGGGCCGTGGCCAGTACTTC
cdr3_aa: CASSPQVRTGGRGQYF

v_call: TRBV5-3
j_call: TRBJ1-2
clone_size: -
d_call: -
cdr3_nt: TGTGCCAGAAGCTTGTGGGGCAGACACCGACCTTGGAGCACCTTC
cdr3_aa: CARSLWGRHRPWSTF